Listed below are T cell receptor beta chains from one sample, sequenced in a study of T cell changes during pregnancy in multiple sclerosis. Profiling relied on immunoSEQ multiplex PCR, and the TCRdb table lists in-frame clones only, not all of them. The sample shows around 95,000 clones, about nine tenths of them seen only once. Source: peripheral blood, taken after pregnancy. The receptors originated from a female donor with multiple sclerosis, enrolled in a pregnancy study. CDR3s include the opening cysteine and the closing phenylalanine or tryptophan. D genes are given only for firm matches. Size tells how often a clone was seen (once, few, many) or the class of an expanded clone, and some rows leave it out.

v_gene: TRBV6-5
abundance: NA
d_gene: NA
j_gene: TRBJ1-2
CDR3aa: CASSDRFGYTF
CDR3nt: TGTGCCAGCAGCGACAGGTTCGGCTACACCTTC

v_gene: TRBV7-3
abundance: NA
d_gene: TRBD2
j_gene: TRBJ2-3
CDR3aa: CASSRLAGGPFSTDTQYF
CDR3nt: TGTGCCAGCAGCAGACTAGCGGGAGGGCCTTTTTCGACAGATACGCAGTATTTT

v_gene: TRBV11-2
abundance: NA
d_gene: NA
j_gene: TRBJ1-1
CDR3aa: CASSFPFSDGQQNTEAFF
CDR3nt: TGTGCCAGCAGCTTCCCTTTTTCGGACGGACAACAGAACACTGAAGCTTTCTTT

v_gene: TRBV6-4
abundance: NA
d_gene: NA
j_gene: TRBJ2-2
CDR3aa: CASRQGISTGELFF
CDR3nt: TGTGCCAGCAGACAGGGTATCAGCACCGGGGAGCTGTTTTTT

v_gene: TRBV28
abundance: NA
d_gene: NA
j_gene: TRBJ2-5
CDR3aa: CASSHSGVQETQYF
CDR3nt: TGTGCCAGCAGCCACTCCGGGGTCCAAGAGACCCAGTACTTC

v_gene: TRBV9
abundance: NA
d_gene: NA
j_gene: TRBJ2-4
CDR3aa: CASSVGDSLAKNIQYF
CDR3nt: TGTGCCAGCAGCGTAGGGGACTCACTAGCCAAAAACATTCAGTACTTC

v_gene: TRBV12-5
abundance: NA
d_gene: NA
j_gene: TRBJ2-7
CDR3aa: CASGLAVQTGREQYF
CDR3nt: TGTGCTAGTGGTTTGGCCGTACAGACAGGGAGGGAGCAGTACTTC

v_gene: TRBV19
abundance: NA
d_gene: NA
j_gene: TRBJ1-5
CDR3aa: CASSIADRHNQPQHF
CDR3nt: TGTGCCAGTAGTATAGCCGACAGGCACAATCAGCCCCAGCATTTT

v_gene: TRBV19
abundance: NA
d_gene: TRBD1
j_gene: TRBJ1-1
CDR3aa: CASSPRQGNTEAFF
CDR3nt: TGTGCCAGTAGTCCTCGACAGGGGAACACTGAAGCTTTCTTT

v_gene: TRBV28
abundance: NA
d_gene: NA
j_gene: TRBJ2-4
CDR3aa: CASSATGLRWDIQYF
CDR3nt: TGTGCCAGCAGCGCTACCGGACTGAGATGGGACATTCAGTACTTC

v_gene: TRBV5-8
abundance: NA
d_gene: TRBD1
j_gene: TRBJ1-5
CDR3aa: CASSPDRPNQPQHF
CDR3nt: TGTGCCAGCAGCCCGGACAGGCCCAATCAGCCCCAGCATTTT

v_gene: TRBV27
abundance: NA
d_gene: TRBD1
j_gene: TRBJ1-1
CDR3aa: CASSSRGTVEAFF
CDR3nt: TGTGCCAGCAGTTCCCGGGGGACAGTTGAAGCTTTCTTT

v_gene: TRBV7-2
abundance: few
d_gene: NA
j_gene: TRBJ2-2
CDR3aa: CASSLGRTGELFF
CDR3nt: TGTGCCAGCAGCCTTGGGAGAACCGGGGAGCTGTTTTTT

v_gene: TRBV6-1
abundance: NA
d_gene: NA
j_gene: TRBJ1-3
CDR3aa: CATQGLGNTIYF
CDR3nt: TGTGCCACTCAGGGTCTGGGAAACACCATATATTTT

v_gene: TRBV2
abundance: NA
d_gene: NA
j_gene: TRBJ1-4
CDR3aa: CASRRNSNEKLFF
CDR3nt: TGTGCCAGCAGGAGGAACTCGAATGAAAAACTGTTTTTT

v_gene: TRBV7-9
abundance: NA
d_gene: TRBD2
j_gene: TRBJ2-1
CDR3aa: CASSLWASGSGIEQFF
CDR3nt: TGTGCCAGCAGCTTATGGGCTAGCGGGAGTGGGATTGAGCAGTTCTTC

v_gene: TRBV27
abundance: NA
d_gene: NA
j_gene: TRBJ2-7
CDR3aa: CASSFDNSYEQYF
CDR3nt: TGTGCCAGCAGTTTCGACAACTCCTACGAGCAGTACTTC

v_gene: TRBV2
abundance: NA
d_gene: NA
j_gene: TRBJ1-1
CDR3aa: CASSEWLNTEAFF
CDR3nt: TGTGCCAGCAGTGAATGGCTGAACACTGAAGCTTTCTTT

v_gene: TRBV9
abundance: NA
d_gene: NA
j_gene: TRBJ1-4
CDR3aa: CASSAEAVATNEKLFF
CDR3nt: TGTGCCAGCAGCGCAGAGGCGGTAGCAACTAATGAAAAACTGTTTTTT

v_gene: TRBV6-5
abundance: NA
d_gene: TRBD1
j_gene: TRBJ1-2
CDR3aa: CASSEGQITYGYTF
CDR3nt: TGTGCCAGCAGTGAGGGACAGATTACGTATGGCTACACCTTC

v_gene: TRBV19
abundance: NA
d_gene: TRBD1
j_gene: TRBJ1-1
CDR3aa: CASSPYRGGTEAFF
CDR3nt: TGTGCCAGTAGTCCATACAGGGGAGGCACTGAAGCTTTCTTT

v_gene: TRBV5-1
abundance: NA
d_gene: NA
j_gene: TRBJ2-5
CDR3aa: CASSLQGKETQYF
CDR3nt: TGCGCCAGCAGCTTGCAGGGGAAAGAGACCCAGTACTTC

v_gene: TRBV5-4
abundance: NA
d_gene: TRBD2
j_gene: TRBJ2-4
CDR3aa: CASSFQTSGGYQAKNIQYF
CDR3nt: TGTGCCAGCAGCTTCCAGACTAGCGGGGGGTACCAAGCCAAAAACATTCAGTACTTC

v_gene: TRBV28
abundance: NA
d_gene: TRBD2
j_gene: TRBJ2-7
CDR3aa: CAHSGGGYEQYF
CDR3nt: TGTGCCCACAGCGGGGGGGGCTACGAGCAGTACTTC

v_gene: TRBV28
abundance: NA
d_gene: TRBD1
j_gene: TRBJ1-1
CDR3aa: CASSLPTYTPGGGNTEAFF
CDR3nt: TGTGCCAGCAGTTTACCTACTTACACCCCAGGGGGCGGAAACACTGAAGCTTTCTTT

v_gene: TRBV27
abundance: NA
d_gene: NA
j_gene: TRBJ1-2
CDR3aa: CATGGGNNYGYTF
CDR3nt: TGTGCCACCGGCGGAGGGAATAACTATGGCTACACCTTC

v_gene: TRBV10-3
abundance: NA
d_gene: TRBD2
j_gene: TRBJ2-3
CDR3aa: CASRLTSGRTDTQYF
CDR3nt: TGTGCCAGCCGACTGACTAGCGGACGCACAGATACGCAGTATTTT

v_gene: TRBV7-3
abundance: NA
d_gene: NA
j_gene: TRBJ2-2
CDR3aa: CASSLTSSWAGELFF
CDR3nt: TGTGCCAGCAGCTTAACGTCTAGCTGGGCCGGGGAGCTGTTTTTT

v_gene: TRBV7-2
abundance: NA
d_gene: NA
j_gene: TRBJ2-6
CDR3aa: CASSLGAGANVLTF
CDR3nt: TGTGCCAGCAGCTTAGGAGCTGGGGCCAACGTCCTGACTTTC

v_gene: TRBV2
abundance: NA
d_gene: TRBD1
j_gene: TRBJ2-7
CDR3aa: CASSDAGTEGYEQYF
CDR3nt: TGTGCCAGCAGTGATGCCGGGACAGAGGGCTACGAGCAGTACTTC

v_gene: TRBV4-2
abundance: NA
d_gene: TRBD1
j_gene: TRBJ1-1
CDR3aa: CASSHLQGAEGEAFF
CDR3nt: TGTGCCAGCAGCCACCTACAGGGGGCGGAGGGTGAAGCTTTCTTT

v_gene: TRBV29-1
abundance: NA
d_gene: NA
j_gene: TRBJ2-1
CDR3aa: CSVGLEQFF
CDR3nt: TGCAGCGTTGGGCTTGAGCAGTTCTTC

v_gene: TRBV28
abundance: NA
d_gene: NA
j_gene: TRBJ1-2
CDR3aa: CASRSTEYYGYTF
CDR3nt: TGTGCCAGCAGGTCGACAGAATACTATGGCTACACCTTC

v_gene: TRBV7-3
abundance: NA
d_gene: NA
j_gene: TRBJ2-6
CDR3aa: CASSRYGGSGANVLTF
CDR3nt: TGTGCCAGCAGCCGATATGGAGGGAGTGGGGCCAACGTCCTGACTTTC

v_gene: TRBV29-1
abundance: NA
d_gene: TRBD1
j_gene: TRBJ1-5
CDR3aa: CSVRTGQAANQPQHF
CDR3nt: TGCAGCGTGCGAACCGGACAGGCAGCAAATCAGCCCCAGCATTTT

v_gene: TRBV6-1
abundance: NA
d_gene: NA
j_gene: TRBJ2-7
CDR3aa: CASSDGQAMEYF
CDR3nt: TGTGCCAGCAGTGACGGACAAGCAATGGAGTACTTC

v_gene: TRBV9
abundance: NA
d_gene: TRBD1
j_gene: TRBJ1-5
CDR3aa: CASSVARDRGRIYSNQPQHF
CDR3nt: TGTGCCAGCAGCGTAGCTAGGGACAGGGGCCGCATATATAGCAATCAGCCCCAGCATTTT

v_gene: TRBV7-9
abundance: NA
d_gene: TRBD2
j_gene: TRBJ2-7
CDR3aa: CASSPGTSGNLRTYEQYF
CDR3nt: TGTGCCAGCAGCCCCGGGACTAGCGGTAACTTACGAACCTACGAGCAGTACTTC

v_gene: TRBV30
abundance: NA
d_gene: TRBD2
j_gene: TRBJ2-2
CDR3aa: CAWTSGGHTGELFF
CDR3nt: TGTGCCTGGACAAGCGGGGGTCACACCGGGGAGCTGTTTTTT

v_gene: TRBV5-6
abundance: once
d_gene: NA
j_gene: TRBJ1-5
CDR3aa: CASSLGGTINQPQHF
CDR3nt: TGTGCCAGCAGCTTGGGAGGGACAATCAATCAGCCCCAGCATTTT

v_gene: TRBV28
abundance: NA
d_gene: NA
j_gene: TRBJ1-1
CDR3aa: CASSFAGYLNTEAFF
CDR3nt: TGTGCCAGCAGTTTTGCAGGGTATCTGAACACTGAAGCTTTCTTT